Below, 10 T cell receptor beta chains from the same sample are listed, as sequenced in a study of shared clonotypes between healthy human individuals. The protocol was immunoSEQ multiplex PCR, while the TCRdb copy is restricted to in-frame clones and leaves out a portion. The sample records over 400,000 clones, about 96% being singletons. Material for sequencing was naive CD4+ T cells sorted from blood. Subset here: CD45RA+ positively selected. These receptor sequences come from a woman aged 25 to 39 in good health.

This chain links TRBV5-1 with TRBJ1-4; 9 bases are a match to TRBD1. Germline CDR1 and CDR2: SGHRS and YFSETQ. V was pared by 4 bases and J by 8 bases, with 12 bases of the junction left unmatched. The CDR3 loop spans 16 amino acids. This CDR3 reads CASSQRTGTGREKLFF. The DNA of the CDR3 is TGCGCCAGCAGCCAACGAACCGGGACAGGGAGAGAAAAACTGTTTTTT. Drawing the rest from reference TRBV5-1 and TRBJ1-4, the complete variable domain is KAGVTQTPRYLIKTRGQQVTLSCSPISGHRSVSWYQQTPGQGLQFLFEYFSETQRNKGNFPGRFSGRQFSNSRSEMNVSTLELGDSALYLCASSQRTGTGREKLFFGSGTQLSVL.

V usage is TRBV4-1 and J usage is TRBJ2-7, with D unresolved. Trimming pared 1 base from V and 3 bases from J, leaving 10 bases between. CDR1 and CDR2 from the germline V gene are MGHRA and YSYEKL. The CDR3 is 14 residues long. The CDR3 DNA reads TGCGCCAGCAGCCAAGTCGTCGTCATCTACGAGCAGTACTTC. Its translation: CASSQVVVIYEQYF.

The rearrangement joins TRBV29-1 to TRBJ2-7; D gene ambiguous. V dropped 2 bases and J dropped 5 bases, with 10 bases sitting between them. The CDR3 sequence is 12 residues long. Germline lookup yields CDR1 SQVTM and CDR2 ANQGSEA. The CDR3 loop reads CSVESGHNEQYF. The CDR3 bases are TGCAGCGTTGAATCGGGCCACAACGAGCAGTACTTC.

In its sample, this clone was seen once. CDR3 residues: CRGQKAFF. The CDR3 DNA reads TGCAGGGGACAGAAAGCTTTCTTT. This sequence joins TRBV20-1 and TRBJ1-1; 7 nucleotides line up with TRBD1. CDR3 length equals 8 residues. In germline, CDR1 is DFQATT, CDR2 SNEGSKA (reference sequence).

This rearrangement joins TRBV5-1 to TRBJ2-7; a weak D match, TRBD2 (7 bases). Germline CDR1 reads SGHRS; CDR2 reads YFSETQ. The CDR3 is 18 residues long. The V end lost 4 bases, the J end lost 1 base, and 24 bases lay between the germline ends. Here the CDR3 DNA reads TGCGCCAGCAGCCCGGACGGGGGGCGGGGAACCCTTTCCTACGAGCAGTACTTC. Its protein is CASSPDGGRGTLSYEQYF.

V and J are TRBV29-1 and TRBJ1-1, with 10 bases that match TRBD1. The junction had 2 bases not matched to a gene; V was cut back by 6 bases and J by 7 bases. Per germline, CDR1 SQVTM and CDR2 ANQGSEA. The CDR3 spans 11 residues. The CDR3 is CSVRDRGEAFF. CDR3 DNA sequence: TGCAGCGTGAGGGACAGGGGTGAAGCTTTCTTT.

This chain joins TRBV5-1 and TRBJ2-1, with D possibly being TRBD1 (6 bases). Germline values: CDR1 SGHRS, CDR2 YFSETQ. With 0 bases removed from V and 9 bases from J, the gap between germline ends came to 10 bases. This CDR3 is 13 amino acids long. The CDR3 sequence is CASSLAGGIEQFF. CDR3 nucleotide sequence: TGCGCCAGCAGCTTGGCTGGGGGCATTGAGCAGTTCTTC.

The V gene is TRBV29-1, the J gene TRBJ2-3; tentatively, D is TRBD1 (8 bases). CDR3 size: 17 residues. V was shortened by 5 bases and J by 4 bases, with 25 bases between the two germline ends. CDR1 and CDR2 from the germline V gene are SQVTM and ANQGSEA. The CDR3 coding sequence is TGCAGCGTTCACCCCGGGACAGGCGGGAGTCTCGCAGATACGCAGTATTTT. It translates to CSVHPGTGGSLADTQYF.

V is TRBV18 and J is TRBJ1-1; TRBD1 agrees at 10 bases. The CDR3 runs to 14 residues. Germline lookup yields CDR1 KGHSH and CDR2 LQKENI. J was trimmed by 1 base and V by 6 bases; bases with no gene match: 2. This chain's CDR3 is CASSRDRGNTEAFF. CDR3 DNA: TGTGCCAGCTCCCGGGACAGGGGGAACACTGAAGCTTTCTTT.

The chain links TRBV6-5 to TRBJ1-4, with a weak D call TRBD1 (5 bases). Per germline, CDR1 MNHEY and CDR2 SVGAGI. This CDR3 is built from 15 residues. V was shortened by 5 bases and J by 4 bases, with 14 bases between the two germline ends. The CDR3 nucleotides are TGTGCCAGCAGTCTTACCCGGGGGAGTAATGAAAAACTGTTTTTT. It codes for CASSLTRGSNEKLFF.